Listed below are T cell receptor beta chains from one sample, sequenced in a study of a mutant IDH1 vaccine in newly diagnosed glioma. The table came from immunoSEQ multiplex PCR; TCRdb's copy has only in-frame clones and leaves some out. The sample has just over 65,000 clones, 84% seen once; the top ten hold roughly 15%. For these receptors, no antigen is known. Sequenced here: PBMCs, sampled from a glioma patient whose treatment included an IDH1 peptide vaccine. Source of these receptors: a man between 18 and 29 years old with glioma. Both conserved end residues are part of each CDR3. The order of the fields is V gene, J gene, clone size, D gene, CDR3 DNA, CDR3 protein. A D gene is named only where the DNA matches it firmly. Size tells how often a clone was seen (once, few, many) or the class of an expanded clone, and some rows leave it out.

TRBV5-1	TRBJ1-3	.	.	TGCGCCAGCAGCTGGATCTCTGGAAACACCATATATTTT	CASSWISGNTIYF
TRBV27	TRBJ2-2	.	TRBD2	TGTGCCAGCAGTTTAAACGGGAGGATGAACACCGGGGAGCTGTTTTTT	CASSLNGRMNTGELFF
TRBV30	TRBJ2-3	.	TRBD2	TGTGCCTGGAGTCCGGGGAGGGTAGCGGGAATTTGGTCAGATACGCAGTATTTT	CAWSPGRVAGIWSDTQYF
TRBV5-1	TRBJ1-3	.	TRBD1	TGCGCCAGCAGCTCCGACAGGGGCGTCCTCTCTGGAAACACCATATATTTT	CASSSDRGVLSGNTIYF
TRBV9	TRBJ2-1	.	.	TGTGCCAGCAGCGTAGTGGCTCGCGGCTCCTACAATGAGCAGTTCTTC	CASSVVARGSYNEQFF
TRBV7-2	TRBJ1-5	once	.	TGTGCCAGCAGCTTAAGACAGAATCAGCCCCAGCATTTT	CASSLRQNQPQHF
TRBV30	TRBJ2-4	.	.	TGTGCCTGGGCCTTAGCGGCCAAAAACATTCAGTACTTC	CAWALAAKNIQYF
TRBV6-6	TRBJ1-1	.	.	TGTGCCAGCAGTGCCCAGACAGGCATGAACACTGAAGCTTTCTTT	CASSAQTGMNTEAFF
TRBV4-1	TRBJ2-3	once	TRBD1	TGCGCCAGCAGCCAAGGGGACAGGGCCGGAGATACGCAGTATTTT	CASSQGDRAGDTQYF
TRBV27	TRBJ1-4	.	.	TGTGCCAGCAGTTTATCCCCTTGGGAGGGTGAAAAACTGTTTTTT	CASSLSPWEGEKLFF